This T cell receptor (beta chain) was identified during a study of human T cells and chemical hapten exposure. About the research overall: Weekly administration of diphenylcyclopropenone to the scalp of patients continued throughout the approximately 26-week study.

This CDR3 comprises 13 residues. The ends lost 6 bases at V and 7 bases at J; junction bases unmatched: 5. Germline V gene data show CDR1 as MNHEY and CDR2 as SVGEGT. MiXCR, applied by TCRdb to the RACE reads, yields one record per CDR3 protein. The table shows some 94,000 distinct CDR3 sequences, with under 15% occurring only once. Stated time point: patch test 1, 2 weeks after DPC sensitization. Treatment described: therapeutic diphenylcyclopropenone sensitization with weekly scalp DPC. There are many counts of this clonotype. The sequence was obtained from a woman in her 40s with alopecia areata. Some clones in this sample may be carry-over from other donors' samples. The chain uses TRBV6-2 or TRBV6-3 and TRBJ2-7; 11 nucleotides line up with TRBD2. The sample in question was whole blood, obtained in connection with sensitization to the hapten diphenylcyclopropenone (DPC). CDR3 sequence (DNA): TGTGCCAGCAGATCGACTAGCGGGGCGGAGCAGTACTTC. The encoded protein is CASRSTSGAEQYF.